The T cell receptor beta chain described here comes from a study of human T cells and chemical hapten exposure. TCRdb redid the calling of the RACE reads with MiXCR, one entry per CDR3 protein. This sample has 80,000 to 100,000 distinct CDR3 sequences; around 11% occur once, and the top ten carry approximately 2%. This clonotype showed up many times. Its antigen remains unknown. Time point denoted: patch test 1, 2 weeks after DPC sensitization. As for treatment: therapeutic diphenylcyclopropenone sensitization with weekly scalp DPC. Total RNA extraction was carried out from unfractionated whole blood. V lost 10 bases, J lost 6 bases, and 12 bases stayed unmatched. CDR1 is SEHNR, CDR2 FQNEAQ, per germline (reference sequence). The CDR3 runs to 14 residues. Study-level results: PT1 expanded TCR counts correlated positively with patch test score. Expanded TCR sets contained significantly more large CDR3 similarity clusters than controls. Healthy individuals' immune responses may differ from those of donors, who had alopecia.

The specimen comprised whole blood, sampled in connection with sensitization to the hapten diphenylcyclopropenone (DPC). This rearrangement joins TRBV7-9 to TRBJ2-7, with 10 bases lining up with TRBD2. The sequence derives from a woman between 35 and 50 years old with alopecia areata. Some clones in this sample may be carry-over from other donors' samples. CDR3 in amino acids: CATNNGLAEGEQYF. The CDR3 DNA follows: TGTGCCACAAATAACGGACTAGCGGAAGGCGAGCAGTACTTC.